The clone carrying this T cell receptor (beta chain) was seen a few times. Its target is unknown. Germline CDR1 and CDR2: KGHSH and LQKENI. This CDR3 region has 15 residues. Trimming cost V 2 bases and J 7 bases; bases outside gene matches: 5. This sample was taken from a study of shared clonotypes between healthy human individuals. Study-wide results and limits: Clonotype sharing across several donors was observed for approximately 5% of naive CD4 clonotypes.

Measured with immunoSEQ multiplex PCR; TCRdb has only the in-frame clones, and not every one. The table has 780,000 or so clones, around 70% seen once. J is TRBJ2-2 and V is TRBV18, with 9 nucleotides matching TRBD1. The sequenced sample consisted of memory CD4+ T cells sorted from blood. Subset indicated: CD45RA-negative fraction. This clonotype was sampled from a woman in her 30s in good health. CDR3 coding DNA: TGTGCCAGCTCACCAAACAGGGGGCATGGCGGGGAGCTGTTTTTT. Amino acid sequence: CASSPNRGHGGELFF. The whole variable domain, remainder taken from reference TRBV18 and TRBJ2-2, is NAGVMQNPRHLVRRRGQEARLRCSPMKGHSHVYWYRQLPEEGLKFMVYLQKENIIDESGMPKERFSAEFPKEGPSILRIQQVVRGDSAAYFCASSPNRGHGGELFFGEGSRLTVL.